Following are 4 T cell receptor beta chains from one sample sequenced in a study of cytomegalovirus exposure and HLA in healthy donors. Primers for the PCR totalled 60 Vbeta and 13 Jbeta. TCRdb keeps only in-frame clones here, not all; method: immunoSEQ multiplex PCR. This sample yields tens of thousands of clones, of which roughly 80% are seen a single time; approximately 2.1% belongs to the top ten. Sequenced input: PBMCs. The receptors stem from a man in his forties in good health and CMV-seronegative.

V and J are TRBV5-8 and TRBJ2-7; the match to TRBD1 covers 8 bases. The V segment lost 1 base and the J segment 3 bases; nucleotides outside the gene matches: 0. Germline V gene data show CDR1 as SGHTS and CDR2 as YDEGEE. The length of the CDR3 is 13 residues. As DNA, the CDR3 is TGTGCCAGCAGCTTGACAGGGGGCTACGAGCAGTACTTC. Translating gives CASSLTGGYEQYF. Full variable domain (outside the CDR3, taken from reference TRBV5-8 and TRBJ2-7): EAGVTQSPTHLIKTRGQQATLRCSPISGHTSVYWYQQALGLGLQFLLWYDEGEERNRGNFPPRFSGRQFPNYSSELNVNALELEDSALYLCASSLTGGYEQYFGPGTRLTVT.

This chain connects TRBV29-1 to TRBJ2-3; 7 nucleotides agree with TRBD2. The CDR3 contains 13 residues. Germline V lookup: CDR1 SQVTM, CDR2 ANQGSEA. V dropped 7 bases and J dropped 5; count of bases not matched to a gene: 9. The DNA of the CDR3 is TGCAGCGCAGGACTAGTGGATCAAGATACGCAGTATTTT. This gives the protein CSAGLVDQDTQYF.

The CDR3 protein is CAWSGSTHTGELFF. The CDR3 nucleotides are TGTGCCTGGAGTGGGAGCACCCACACCGGGGAGCTGTTTTTT. V and J are TRBV30 and TRBJ2-2; D is uncertain. Germline assignment: CDR1 GTSNPN and CDR2 SVGIG (reference sequence). With 1 base removed from V and 3 bases from J, the gap between germline ends came to 9 bases. This CDR3 is built from 14 residues.

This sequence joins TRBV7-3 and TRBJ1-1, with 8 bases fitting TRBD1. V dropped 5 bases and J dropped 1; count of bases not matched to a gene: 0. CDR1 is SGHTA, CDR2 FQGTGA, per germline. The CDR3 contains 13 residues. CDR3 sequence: CASSGQGNTEAFF. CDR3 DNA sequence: TGTGCCAGCAGCGGACAGGGGAACACTGAAGCTTTCTTT.